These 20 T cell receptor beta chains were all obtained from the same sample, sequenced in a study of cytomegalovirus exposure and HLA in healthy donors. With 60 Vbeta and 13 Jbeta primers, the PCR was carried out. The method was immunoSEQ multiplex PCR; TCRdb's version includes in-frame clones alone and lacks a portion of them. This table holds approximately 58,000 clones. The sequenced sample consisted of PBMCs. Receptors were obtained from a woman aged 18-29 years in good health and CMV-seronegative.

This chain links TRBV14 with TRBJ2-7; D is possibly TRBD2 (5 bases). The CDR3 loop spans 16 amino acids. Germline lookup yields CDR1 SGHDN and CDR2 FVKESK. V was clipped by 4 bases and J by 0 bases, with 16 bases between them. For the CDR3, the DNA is TGTGCCAGCAGCCCGGCGTTTGCGGGTTTCTCCTACGAGCAGTACTTC. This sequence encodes CASSPAFAGFSYEQYF.

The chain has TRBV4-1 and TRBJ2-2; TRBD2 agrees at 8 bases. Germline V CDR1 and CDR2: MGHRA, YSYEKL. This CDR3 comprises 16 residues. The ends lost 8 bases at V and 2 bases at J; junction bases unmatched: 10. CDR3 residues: CASQRSRGGNTGELFF. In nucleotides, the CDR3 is TGCGCCAGCCAGCGCTCACGGGGGGGAAACACCGGGGAGCTGTTTTTT.

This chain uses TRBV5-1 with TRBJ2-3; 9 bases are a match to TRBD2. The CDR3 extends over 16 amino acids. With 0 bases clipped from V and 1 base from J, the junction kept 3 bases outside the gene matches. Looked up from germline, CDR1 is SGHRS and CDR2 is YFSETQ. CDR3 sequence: CASSLGVAGGTDTQYF. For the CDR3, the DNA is TGCGCCAGCAGCTTGGGAGTAGCGGGGGGCACAGATACGCAGTATTTT.

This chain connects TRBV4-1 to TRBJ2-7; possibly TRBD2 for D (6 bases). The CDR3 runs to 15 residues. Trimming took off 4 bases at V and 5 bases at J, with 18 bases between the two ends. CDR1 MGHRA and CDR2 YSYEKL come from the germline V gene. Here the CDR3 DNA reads TGCGCCAGCAGCCGATTGTCGGGAGTTGTGGACGAGCAGTACTTC. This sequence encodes CASSRLSGVVDEQYF.

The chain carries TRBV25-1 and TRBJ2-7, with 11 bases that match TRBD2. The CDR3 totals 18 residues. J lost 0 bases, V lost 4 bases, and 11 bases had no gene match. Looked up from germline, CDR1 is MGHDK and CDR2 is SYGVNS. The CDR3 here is CASSGPLLLAGVSYEQYF. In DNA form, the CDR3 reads TGTGCCAGCAGTGGCCCCCTCCTACTAGCGGGAGTCTCCTACGAGCAGTACTTC.

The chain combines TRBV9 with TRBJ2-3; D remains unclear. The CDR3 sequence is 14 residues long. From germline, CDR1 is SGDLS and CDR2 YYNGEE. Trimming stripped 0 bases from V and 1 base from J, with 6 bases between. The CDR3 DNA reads TGTGCCAGCAGCGTAGCTCCGGGCACAGATACGCAGTATTTT. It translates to CASSVAPGTDTQYF.

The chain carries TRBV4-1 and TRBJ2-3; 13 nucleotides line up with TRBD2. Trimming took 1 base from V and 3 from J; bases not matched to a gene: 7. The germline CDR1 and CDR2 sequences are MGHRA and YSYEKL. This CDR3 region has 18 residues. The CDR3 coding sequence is TGCGCCAGCAGCCAAGTAGGGACTAGCGGGGCCGAGACAGATACGCAGTATTTT. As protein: CASSQVGTSGAETDTQYF.

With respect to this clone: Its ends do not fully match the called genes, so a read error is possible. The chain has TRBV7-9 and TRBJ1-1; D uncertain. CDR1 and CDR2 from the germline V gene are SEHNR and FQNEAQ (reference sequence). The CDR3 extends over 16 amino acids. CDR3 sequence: CASRLGETLVVAEAFF. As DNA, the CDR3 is TGTGCCAGCAGATTAGGTGAAACTCTCGTTGTCGCTGAAGCTTTCTTT. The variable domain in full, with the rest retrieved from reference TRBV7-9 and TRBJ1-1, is DTGVSQNPRHKITKRGQNVTFRCDPISEHNRLYWYRQTLGQGPEFLTYFQNEAQLEKSRLLSDRFSAERPKGSFSTLEIQRTEQGDSAMYLCASRLGETLVVAEAFFGQGTRLTVV.

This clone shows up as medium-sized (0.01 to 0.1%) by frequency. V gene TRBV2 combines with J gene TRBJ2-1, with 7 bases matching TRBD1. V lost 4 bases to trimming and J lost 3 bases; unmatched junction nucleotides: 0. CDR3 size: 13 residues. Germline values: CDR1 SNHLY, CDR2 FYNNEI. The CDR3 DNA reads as TGTGCCAGCAGTGGGGACAGCTACAATGAGCAGTTCTTC. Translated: CASSGDSYNEQFF.

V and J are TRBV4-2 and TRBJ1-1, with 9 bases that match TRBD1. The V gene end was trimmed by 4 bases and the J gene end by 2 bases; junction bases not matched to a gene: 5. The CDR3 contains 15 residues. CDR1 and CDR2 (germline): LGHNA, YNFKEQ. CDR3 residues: CASSPQQGANTEAFF. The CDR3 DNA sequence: TGTGCCAGCAGCCCCCAACAGGGGGCAAACACTGAAGCTTTCTTT.

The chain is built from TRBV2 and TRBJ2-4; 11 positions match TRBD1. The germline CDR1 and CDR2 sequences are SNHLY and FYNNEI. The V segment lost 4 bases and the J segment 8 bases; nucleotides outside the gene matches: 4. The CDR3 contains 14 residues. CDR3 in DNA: TGTGCCAGCAGTGGAGGGACAGGGGGGGACATTCAGTACTTC. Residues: CASSGGTGGDIQYF.

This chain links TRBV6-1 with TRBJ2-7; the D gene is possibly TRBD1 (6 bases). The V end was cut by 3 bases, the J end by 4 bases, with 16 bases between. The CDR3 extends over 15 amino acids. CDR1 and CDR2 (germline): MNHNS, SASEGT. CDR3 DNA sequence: TGTGCCAGCAGTGAGAAACAGGGTAAGTTTTACGAGCAGTACTTC. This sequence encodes CASSEKQGKFYEQYF.

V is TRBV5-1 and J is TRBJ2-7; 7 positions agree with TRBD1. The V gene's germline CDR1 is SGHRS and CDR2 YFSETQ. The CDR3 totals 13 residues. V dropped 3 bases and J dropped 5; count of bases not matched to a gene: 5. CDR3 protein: CASSYRGQDEQYF. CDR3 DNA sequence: TGCGCCAGCAGCTACAGGGGTCAGGACGAGCAGTACTTC.

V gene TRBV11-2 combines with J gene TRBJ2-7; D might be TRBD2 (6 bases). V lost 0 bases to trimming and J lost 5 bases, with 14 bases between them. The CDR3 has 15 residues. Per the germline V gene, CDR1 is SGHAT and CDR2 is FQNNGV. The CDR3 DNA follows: TGTGCCAGCAGCTTAGAGGCGGGAATCCCCAACGAGCAGTACTTC. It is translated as CASSLEAGIPNEQYF.

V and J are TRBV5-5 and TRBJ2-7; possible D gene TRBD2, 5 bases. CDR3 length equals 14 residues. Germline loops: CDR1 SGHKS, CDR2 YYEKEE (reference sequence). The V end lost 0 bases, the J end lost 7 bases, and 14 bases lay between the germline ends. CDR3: CASSLAGVAGEQYF. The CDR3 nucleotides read TGTGCCAGCAGCTTGGCCGGGGTAGCCGGGGAGCAGTACTTC.

CDR3 nucleotides: TGTGCCAGCAGTCAACTCCTGACAGGGAATCATAACGAGCAGTACTTC. Its translation: CASSQLLTGNHNEQYF. The chain recombines TRBV6-6 with TRBJ2-7; TRBD1 aligns across 7 bases. CDR3 length: 16 amino acids. J lost 5 bases, V lost 5 bases, and 15 bases had no gene match. Per the germline V gene, CDR1 is MNHNY and CDR2 is SVGAGI (reference sequence).

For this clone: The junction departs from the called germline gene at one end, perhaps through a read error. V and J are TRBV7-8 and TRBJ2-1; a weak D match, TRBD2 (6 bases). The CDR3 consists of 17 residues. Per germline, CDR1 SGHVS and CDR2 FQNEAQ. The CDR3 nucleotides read TGTGCCAGCAGCGCGAGGACTTTCGGGGACTCCGACAATGAGCAGTTCTTC. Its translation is CASSARTFGDSDNEQFF.

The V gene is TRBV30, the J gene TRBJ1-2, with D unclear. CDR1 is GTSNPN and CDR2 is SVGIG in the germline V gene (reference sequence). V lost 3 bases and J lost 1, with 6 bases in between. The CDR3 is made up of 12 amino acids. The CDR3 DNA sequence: TGTGCCTGGAGGCTCTATAACTATGGCTACACCTTC. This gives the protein CAWRLYNYGYTF.

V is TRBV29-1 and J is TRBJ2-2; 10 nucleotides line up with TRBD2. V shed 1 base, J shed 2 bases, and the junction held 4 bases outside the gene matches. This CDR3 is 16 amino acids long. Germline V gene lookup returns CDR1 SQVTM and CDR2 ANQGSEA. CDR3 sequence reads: CSVEALAGDNTGELFF. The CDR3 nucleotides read TGCAGCGTTGAAGCTCTAGCGGGAGATAACACCGGGGAGCTGTTTTTT.

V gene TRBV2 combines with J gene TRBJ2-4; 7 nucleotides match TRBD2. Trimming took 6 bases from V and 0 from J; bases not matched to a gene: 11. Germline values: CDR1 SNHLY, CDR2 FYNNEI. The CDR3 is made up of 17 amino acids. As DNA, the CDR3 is TGTGCCAGCAGGGACCCACGGAGGGAGGGAGCCAAAAACATTCAGTACTTC. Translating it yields CASRDPRREGAKNIQYF.